These 28 T cell receptor beta chains came from one sample sequenced in a study of T cell responses to AZD1222 COVID-19 vaccine. TCRdb's copy holds only in-frame clones and misses some; the assay was immunoSEQ multiplex PCR. The sample records 200,000 or so clones, 80% to 95% being singletons. This material consisted of peripheral blood, taken 28 days after the second AZD1222 dose. Every receptor here comes from an adult who received the AZD1222 COVID-19 vaccine.

This chain connects TRBV7-6 to TRBJ2-2; D gene uncertain. The CDR3 has 12 amino acids. The ends were cut back, 1 base at V and 11 bases at J, with 8 bases in the middle. Germline values: CDR1 SGHVS, CDR2 FNYEAQ. CDR3 bases: TGTGCCAGCAGCTTAGGGCTCCAAGAGCTGTTTTTT. This translates into CASSLGLQELFF.

The V gene is TRBV20-1, the J gene TRBJ2-5; D unresolved. Trimming shortened V by 5 bases and J by 2 bases, and 3 bases separated the two germline ends. The CDR3 is made up of 10 amino acids. CDR1 DFQATT and CDR2 SNEGSKA come from the germline V gene (reference sequence). The chain's CDR3 is CSAGQETQYF. CDR3 sequence (DNA): TGCAGTGCTGGGCAAGAGACCCAGTACTTC.

The chain combines TRBV10-3 with TRBJ1-1, with D perhaps matching TRBD1 (5 bases). Germline values: CDR1 ENHRY, CDR2 SYGVKD. There are 12 residues in the CDR3. V was pared by 8 bases and J by 0 bases, with 7 bases between. The CDR3 loop is CAIGGVNTEAFF. The CDR3, as DNA: TGTGCCATCGGGGGGGTGAACACTGAAGCTTTCTTT.

In its sample, this clone was seen once. The chain has TRBV4-2 and TRBJ2-2; 10 bases match TRBD2. Unmatched junction bases numbered 4, after V lost 2 bases and J lost 1 base. This CDR3 is 17 amino acids long. Germline V gene sequence: CDR1 LGHNA, CDR2 YNFKEQ. The CDR3 here is CASSQLIAGGNTGELFF. As DNA, the CDR3 is TGTGCCAGCAGCCAACTCATAGCGGGGGGGAACACCGGGGAGCTGTTTTTT.

The chain carries TRBV25-1 and TRBJ1-4; TRBD1 agrees at 11 bases. With V trimmed by 1 base and J by 6 bases, 4 bases remained unmatched. The germline V gene has CDR1 MGHDK and CDR2 SYGVNS. CDR3 length equals 16 residues. CDR3 coding DNA: TGTGCCAGCAGTGAATGGAGGACAGGGGGCGATGAAAAACTGTTTTTT. This codes for CASSEWRTGGDEKLFF.

The chain recombines TRBV11-2 with TRBJ1-3; D is perhaps TRBD1 (6 bases). The CDR3 loop spans 17 amino acids. Per germline, CDR1 SGHAT and CDR2 FQNNGV. V lost 5 bases to trimming and J lost 0 bases, with 17 bases between them. The CDR3 reads CASSVGQQAYSGNTIYF. In DNA form, the CDR3 reads TGTGCCAGCAGCGTGGGACAACAGGCATACTCTGGAAACACCATATATTTT.

The chain recombines TRBV7-2 with TRBJ1-2, with 9 bases lining up with TRBD1. V lost 5 bases, J lost 7 bases, and 2 bases stayed unmatched. The CDR3 contains 12 residues. Germline CDR1 SGHTA, CDR2 FQGNSA. Here the CDR3 reads CASSGDRAGYTF. CDR3 sequence (DNA): TGTGCCAGCAGCGGGGACAGGGCTGGCTACACCTTC.

The rearrangement joins TRBV28 to TRBJ1-2; D remains ambiguous. CDR1 and CDR2 (germline): MDHEN, SYDVKM. CDR3 length equals 12 residues. Trimming stripped 10 bases from V and 8 bases from J, with 17 bases between. The CDR3 loop is CATYAGRRGYTF. CDR3 DNA: TGTGCCACCTACGCCGGGCGACGGGGCTACACCTTC.

The chain recombines TRBV19 with TRBJ1-5; 8 nucleotides agree with TRBD1. This CDR3 has 13 residues. Trimming at V came to 7 bases and at J to 6 bases, leaving 5 bases not matched to a gene. Germline V gives CDR1 LNHDA, CDR2 SQIVND (reference sequence). This CDR3 is CASTTGGGQPQHF. As DNA, the CDR3 is TGTGCCAGTACTACAGGGGGGGGTCAGCCCCAGCATTTT. The entire variable domain, with the rest obtained from reference TRBV19 and TRBJ1-5, is as follows: DGGITQSPKYLFRKEGQNVTLSCEQNLNHDAMYWYRQDPGQGLRLIYYSQIVNDFQKGDIAEGYSVSREKKESFPLTVTSAQKNPTAFYLCASTTGGGQPQHFGDGTRLSIL.

The rearrangement links TRBV18 to TRBJ1-5; D remains ambiguous. This CDR3 is built from 14 residues. V dropped 4 bases and J dropped 5 bases, with 12 bases sitting between them. From germline, CDR1 is KGHSH and CDR2 LQKENI. The DNA for the CDR3 is TGTGCCAGCTCACGGGGAAAGTCTGATCAGCCCCAGCATTTT. Translation: CASSRGKSDQPQHF.

This chain uses TRBV7-9 with TRBJ2-7, with a possible D match to TRBD1 (5 bases). This CDR3 contains 14 residues. Germline CDR1 SEHNR, CDR2 FQNEAQ (reference sequence). Trimming stripped 1 base from V and 1 base from J, with 8 bases between. The CDR3 loop reads CASSLVQASYEQYF. The CDR3 DNA is TGTGCCAGCAGCTTAGTACAGGCGTCCTACGAGCAGTACTTC.

J is TRBJ1-2 and V is TRBV28; D possibly corresponds to TRBD1 (6 bases). Trimming took 10 bases from V and 6 from J, leaving 12 bases between them. Germline V gene lookup returns CDR1 MDHEN and CDR2 SYDVKM. CDR3 length: 11 amino acids. The CDR3 reads CATWAGDGYTF. CDR3 in DNA: TGTGCCACCTGGGCAGGGGATGGCTACACCTTC.

The gene calls are TRBV14 and TRBJ1-2; D not resolved. Germline loops: CDR1 SGHDN, CDR2 FVKESK. The CDR3 runs to 13 residues. The V end was cut by 4 bases, the J end by 5 bases, with 11 bases between. CDR3 region: CASSLSRKYGYTF. The CDR3 DNA follows: TGTGCCAGCAGCCTAAGCAGGAAATATGGCTACACCTTC.

The V and J genes are TRBV6-5 and TRBJ2-2; 8 nucleotides align to TRBD1. CDR3 length: 15 amino acids. V was clipped by 6 bases and J by 7 bases; unmatched bases: 10. Germline V gives CDR1 MNHEY, CDR2 SVGAGI. The CDR3 region is CASSSGQGVVGELFF. The CDR3 DNA reads TGTGCCAGCAGCTCTGGACAGGGTGTAGTCGGGGAGCTGTTTTTT.

V usage is TRBV6-5 and J usage is TRBJ1-2, with TRBD1 identical over 7 bases. With 6 bases clipped from V and 5 bases from J, the junction kept 9 bases outside the gene matches. Germline loops: CDR1 MNHEY, CDR2 SVGAGI. This CDR3 region has 14 residues. The CDR3 sequence: CASRASGQTYGYTF. The CDR3 DNA reads as TGTGCCAGCAGAGCCTCGGGACAGACATATGGCTACACCTTC.

The chain has TRBV18 and TRBJ1-1; no definite D call. The CDR3 spans 15 residues. The ends were cut back, 2 bases at V and 1 base at J, with 11 bases in the middle. Germline CDR1 reads KGHSH; CDR2 reads LQKENI. This chain's CDR3 is CASSPSAVQNTEAFF. Written as DNA, the CDR3 is TGTGCCAGCTCACCATCTGCTGTCCAGAACACTGAAGCTTTCTTT.

The V gene is TRBV19, the J gene TRBJ2-4; 9 bases are a match to TRBD1. The CDR3 runs to 14 residues. Germline V lookup: CDR1 LNHDA, CDR2 SQIVND (reference sequence). Losses at the gene ends were 4 bases for V and 7 bases for J; bases not matched to a gene: 5. CDR3 region: CASSTGTGRNIQYF. The DNA for the CDR3 is TGTGCCAGTAGTACTGGGACAGGGAGGAACATTCAGTACTTC.

The chain recombines TRBV3-1 (or the pseudogene TRBV3-2) with TRBJ1-1, with no clear D. Germline V lookup: CDR1 LGHDT, CDR2 YNNKEL (reference sequence). V lost 1 base and J 1 base, leaving 4 bases between the germline ends. The CDR3 sequence is 13 residues long. The CDR3, as DNA: TGTGCCAGCAGCCAAGGTGAGAACACTGAAGCTTTCTTT. Protein: CASSQGENTEAFF.

The CDR3 DNA is TGTGCCAGCCGAGAACCCGGGGGGCGTAAATCTTACACTGAAGCTTTCTTT. This sequence encodes CASREPGGRKSYTEAFF. The chain carries TRBV11-2 and TRBJ1-1, with a tentative D call TRBD1 (6 bases). The germline CDR1 and CDR2 sequences are SGHAT and FQNNGV. V lost 8 bases, J lost 3 bases, and 25 bases lay in between. This CDR3 has 17 amino acids.

The rearrangement uses TRBV2 and TRBJ2-7, with D possibly being TRBD1 (5 bases). CDR3 length: 15 amino acids. V lost 5 bases, J lost 0 bases, and 14 bases lay in between. CDR1 is SNHLY and CDR2 is FYNNEI in the germline V gene. CDR3 amino acids: CASSPLADSSYEQYF. The CDR3 nucleotides are TGTGCCAGCAGTCCCCTCGCAGACAGCTCCTACGAGCAGTACTTC.

The V call is TRBV5-1, the J call TRBJ1-6, with a possible D match to TRBD1 (5 bases). V shed 0 bases and J shed 7 bases, with 11 bases lying between them. Germline-derived CDR1 and CDR2 are SGHRS and YFSETQ. The CDR3 runs 15 residues. CDR3 sequence reads: CASSLAGNVNSPLHF. The CDR3 DNA reads TGCGCCAGCAGCTTGGCAGGGAATGTCAATTCACCCCTCCACTTT.

The chain couples TRBV3-1 (or the pseudogene TRBV3-2) to TRBJ1-6; 8 bases align to TRBD1. V was clipped by 6 bases and J by 6 bases; unmatched bases: 4. This CDR3 has 14 residues. Germline V gives CDR1 LGHDT, CDR2 YNNKEL (reference sequence). The CDR3 DNA follows: TGTGCCAGCAGAGGGACAGGAGGTAATTCACCCCTCCACTTT. This gives the protein CASRGTGGNSPLHF.

The chain uses TRBV4-1 and TRBJ1-1, with D perhaps matching TRBD1 (5 bases). The CDR3 totals 15 residues. Germline CDR1 reads MGHRA; CDR2 reads YSYEKL. V was pared by 1 base and J by 6 bases, with 15 bases between. The CDR3 DNA is TGCGCCAGCAGCCAAGTAAACAGGCGGGGCGCTGAAGCTTTCTTT. Translated: CASSQVNRRGAEAFF.

The rearrangement joins TRBV7-8 to TRBJ2-3; no clear D gene. The CDR3 length is 14 residues. CDR1 is SGHVS and CDR2 is FQNEAQ in the germline V gene. The V end was cut by 1 base, the J end by 2 bases, with 7 bases between. The CDR3 DNA follows: TGTGCCAGCAGCTTAGACAGCTTCACAGATACGCAGTATTTT. Amino acids: CASSLDSFTDTQYF.

The gene calls are TRBV7-9 and TRBJ2-1, with TRBD1 matching over 8 bases. V was pared by 3 bases and J by 8 bases, with 12 bases of the junction left unmatched. The germline CDR1 and CDR2 sequences are SEHNR and FQNEAQ (reference sequence). The CDR3 extends over 16 amino acids. The CDR3 is CASSLPGGYEGDEQFF. Here the CDR3 DNA reads TGTGCCAGCAGCTTGCCAGGGGGCTATGAGGGCGATGAGCAGTTCTTC.

This clone was counted a single time. The CDR3 sequence is CASSFGGQGGEKLFF. The CDR3 DNA sequence: TGTGCCAGCAGTTTTGGGGGACAGGGAGGTGAAAAACTGTTTTTT. The chain employs TRBV6-5 and TRBJ1-4; 9 nucleotides align to TRBD1. Per the germline V gene, CDR1 is MNHEY and CDR2 is SVGAGI. With 4 bases clipped from V and 7 bases from J, the junction kept 7 bases outside the gene matches. This CDR3 comprises 15 residues.

The genes are TRBV5-8 and TRBJ1-1; maybe TRBD1 (6 bases). The CDR3 totals 14 residues. Germline CDR1 and CDR2: SGHTS and YDEGEE. V lost 3 bases and J lost 0, with 9 bases in between. The CDR3 DNA follows: TGTGCCAGCAGCTGGGACACTTTGAACACTGAAGCTTTCTTT. Residues: CASSWDTLNTEAFF.

This clone was seen a few times. V usage is TRBV5-1 and J usage is TRBJ2-5; TRBD2 aligns across 8 bases. The V and J ends lost 0 bases and 5 bases, in that order; junction bases with no gene match: 9. The CDR3 covers 16 residues. The germline V gene has CDR1 SGHRS and CDR2 YFSETQ. DNA of the CDR3: TGCGCCAGCAGCTTGGAGGGGGGACTAGGAAAGGAGACCCAGTACTTC. It yields the protein CASSLEGGLGKETQYF.